This T cell receptor (beta chain) was identified in a study of shared clonotypes between healthy human individuals. Across the whole study: The study used three CD4 naive, three CD4 memory, two CD8 naive and one CD8 memory plate per donor.

The CDR3 consists of 13 residues. V was clipped by 3 bases and J by 6 bases; unmatched bases: 1. Germline CDR1 is MDHEN and CDR2 is SYDVKM. Notes on this clone: Its antigen is unidentified.

General study points: Generation probabilities of non-shared clonotypes were lower (relative to those shared by all four donors). Sampling covered nothing but blood. Tissue TCR repertoires likely differ from those found in blood.

Assay used: immunoSEQ multiplex PCR; TCRdb lists only in-frame clones, some missing. The sample holds about 380,000 clones, around 96% seen once. With CCR7-negative CD45RA+ TemRA cells, CD45RO+ cells were combined in CD8 memory. This receptor was taken from a man aged 25 to 40 in good health. The sample taken for sequencing was memory CD8+ T cells sorted from blood. Subset described: CD45RO+ cells pooled with CCR7-negative TemRA cells. The chain uses TRBV28 and TRBJ1-3; 8 positions agree with TRBD1. The CDR3 sequence is CASSLGQENTIYF. The CDR3, as DNA: TGTGCCAGCAGTTTGGGACAGGAAAACACCATATATTTT. Using reference TRBV28 and TRBJ1-3 for the parts outside the CDR3, the full variable domain is DVKVTQSSRYLVKRTGEKVFLECVQDMDHENMFWYRQDPGLGLRLIYFSYDVKMKEKGDIPEGYSVSREKKERFSLILESASTNQTSMYLCASSLGQENTIYFGEGSWLTVV.